The 30 T cell receptor beta chains listed next were all sequenced from one sample in a study of technical replicates of blood from a few donors. Only in-frame clones appear in the TCRdb table, and some are missing; sequencing was by immunoSEQ multiplex PCR. Of tens of thousands of clones in the sample, over 90% were seen once. Sequenced material: T cells isolated from PBMCs. The receptor set was obtained from a human donor in good health.

The chain recombines TRBV27 with TRBJ1-6; 7 bases are shared with TRBD1. With V trimmed by 6 bases and J by 2 bases, 7 bases remained unmatched. This CDR3 is 16 amino acids long. Germline CDR1 MNHEY, CDR2 SMNVEV (reference sequence). The CDR3 DNA is TGTGCCAGCAGGGCGGGCAGGGGGACCTATAATTCACCCCTCCACTTT. Residues: CASRAGRGTYNSPLHF.

The chain couples TRBV7-2 to TRBJ2-1; D may be TRBD2 (6 bases). Germline values: CDR1 SGHTA, CDR2 FQGNSA. V lost 0 bases, J lost 3 bases, and 12 bases lay in between. The CDR3 runs to 16 residues. This CDR3 is CASSLAFWRGYNEQFF. CDR3 DNA sequence: TGTGCCAGCAGCTTAGCCTTTTGGAGGGGCTACAATGAGCAGTTCTTC.

This clone was seen once. The J gene is TRBJ2-7, the V gene TRBV28; maybe TRBD1 (5 bases). The V end was cut by 3 bases, the J end by 3 bases, with 6 bases between. The CDR3 has 12 residues. Germline CDR1 and CDR2: MDHEN and SYDVKM. In DNA, the CDR3 is TGTGCCAGCAGTTTGACAGACTACGAGCAGTACTTC. Translated, it gives CASSLTDYEQYF.

This clone was found a few times. The chain employs TRBV6-1 and TRBJ2-5, with 9 bases that match TRBD2. The V and J ends lost 3 bases and 5 bases, in that order; junction bases with no gene match: 7. The CDR3 loop spans 15 amino acids. The V gene's germline CDR1 is MNHNS and CDR2 SASEGT. CDR3 loop: CASSELAGEQETQYF. The CDR3 DNA is TGTGCCAGCAGTGAGTTAGCGGGAGAGCAGGAGACCCAGTACTTC.

The chain recombines TRBV29-1 with TRBJ1-2, with TRBD1 matching 11 bases. Germline-derived CDR1 and CDR2 are SQVTM and ANQGSEA. V shed 4 bases and J 4 bases; nucleotides not matched to a gene: 5. The CDR3 covers 14 residues. The CDR3 nucleotides read TGCAGCGTTGTAGGAGGGACAGGGGGCTATGGCTACACCTTC. Translation gives CSVVGGTGGYGYTF.

This rearrangement joins TRBV13 to TRBJ1-2; the match to TRBD1 covers 7 bases. Germline assignment: CDR1 PRHDT and CDR2 FYEKMQ (reference sequence). Trimming at V came to 3 bases and at J to 2 bases, leaving 9 bases not matched to a gene. This CDR3 region has 16 residues. CDR3 residues: CASSLKGAGGNYGYTF. The DNA for the CDR3 is TGTGCCAGCAGCTTGAAGGGGGCGGGGGGAAACTATGGCTACACCTTC.

CDR3 residues: CAISTANTEAFF. Written as DNA, the CDR3 is TGTGCCATCTCGACTGCGAACACTGAAGCTTTCTTT. The chain joins TRBV6-1 to TRBJ1-1; D remains unclear. V gave up 10 bases and J gave up 1 base, with 10 bases separating them. CDR3 length: 12 amino acids. Germline assignment: CDR1 MNHNS and CDR2 SASEGT.

The chain combines TRBV6-4 with TRBJ1-6, with 10 bases aligning to TRBD1. V trimming: 2 bases; J trimming: 6 bases; junction bases outside the gene matches: 4. Germline lookup yields CDR1 MRHNA and CDR2 SNTAGT. The CDR3 runs 16 residues. CDR3 in DNA: TGTGCCAGCAGTGACCGGGGGGACAGGGGTAATTCACCCCTCCACTTT. Amino acids: CASSDRGDRGNSPLHF.

The chain recombines TRBV9 with TRBJ2-1, with TRBD2 as a possible D gene (5 bases). There are 16 residues in the CDR3. The ends were cut back, 3 bases at V and 0 bases at J, with 13 bases in the middle. CDR1 and CDR2 (germline): SGDLS, YYNGEE. CDR3 sequence (DNA): TGTGCCAGCAGCGAAACGGCTAGCACCTCCTACAATGAGCAGTTCTTC. Translation: CASSETASTSYNEQFF.

J is TRBJ2-5 and V is TRBV27, with TRBD2 identical over 13 bases. Per germline, CDR1 MNHEY and CDR2 SMNVEV (reference sequence). V lost 4 bases and J lost 4; bases outside the gene matches: 6. The CDR3 sequence is 16 residues long. CDR3 in amino acids: CASSWTSGRGRETQYF. As DNA, the CDR3 is TGTGCCAGCAGTTGGACTAGCGGGAGAGGGAGAGAGACCCAGTACTTC.

This clone was picked up one time. This chain joins TRBV12-5 and TRBJ2-1; 7 bases map to TRBD2. The CDR3 sequence is 16 residues long. The germline CDR1 and CDR2 sequences are LGHNT and FRNRAP. The ends lost 0 bases at V and 6 bases at J; junction bases unmatched: 8. In DNA form, the CDR3 reads TGTGCTAGTGGTTTGGTACTTGGACTAGAGCTCAATGAGCAGTTCTTC. Translating gives CASGLVLGLELNEQFF. The whole variable domain, filled in from reference TRBV12-5 and TRBJ2-1, reads DARVTQTPRHKVTEMGQEVTMRCQPILGHNTVFWYRQTMMQGLELLAYFRNRAPLDDSGMPKDRFSAEMPDATLATLKIQPSEPRDSAVYFCASGLVLGLELNEQFFGPGTRLTVL.

The rearrangement joins TRBV5-1 to TRBJ1-4; perhaps TRBD1 as D (6 bases). Germline V lookup: CDR1 SGHRS, CDR2 YFSETQ. This CDR3 spans 14 amino acids. Trimming pared 0 bases from V and 7 bases from J, leaving 10 bases between. CDR3 loop: CASSLDRESEKLFF. The CDR3 DNA reads TGCGCCAGCAGCTTGGACAGGGAGAGTGAAAAACTGTTTTTT.

V usage is TRBV4-1 and J usage is TRBJ2-7; D unclear. V was pared by 0 bases and J by 3 bases, with 6 bases between. CDR3 length equals 13 residues. Germline V gene data show CDR1 as MGHRA and CDR2 as YSYEKL. The CDR3 DNA reads TGCGCCAGCAGCCAAGAAACTATCTACGAGCAGTACTTC. This encodes CASSQETIYEQYF.

V is TRBV11-2 and J is TRBJ1-3; D is ambiguous. Germline loops: CDR1 SGHAT, CDR2 FQNNGV. V lost 6 bases to trimming and J lost 3 bases, with 15 bases between them. The CDR3 totals 15 residues. The CDR3 coding sequence is TGTGCCAGCAGGCCCCCCGGGAGGGTTGGAAACACCATATATTTT. Its translation is CASRPPGRVGNTIYF.

This chain uses TRBV4-1 with TRBJ1-2; TRBD1 might be the D (6 bases). V was clipped by 4 bases and J by 7 bases, with 19 bases between them. CDR3 length: 15 amino acids. Germline V gene data show CDR1 as MGHRA and CDR2 as YSYEKL. CDR3 in DNA: TGCGCCAGCAGCCGGATCAGGGGATTCTCCATTGGCTACACCTTC. Amino acids: CASSRIRGFSIGYTF.

The genes are TRBV14 and TRBJ1-2; the D is unclear. V lost 1 base, J lost 6 bases, and 9 bases lay in between. Germline CDR1 is SGHDN and CDR2 is FVKESK. The CDR3 length is 13 residues. The CDR3: CASSQGFGDGYTF. For the CDR3, the DNA is TGTGCCAGCAGCCAAGGTTTCGGTGATGGCTACACCTTC. The variable domain in full, with the rest retrieved from reference TRBV14 and TRBJ1-2, is EAGVTQFPSHSVIEKGQTVTLRCDPISGHDNLYWYRRVMGKEIKFLLHFVKESKQDESGMPNNRFLAERTGGTYSTLKVQPAELEDSGVYFCASSQGFGDGYTFGSGTRLTVV.

The chain joins TRBV18 to TRBJ2-1, with 10 positions matching TRBD2. This CDR3 is 15 amino acids long. CDR1 and CDR2 from the germline V gene are KGHSH and LQKENI. With V trimmed by 5 bases and J by 2 bases, 3 bases remained unmatched. The CDR3 nucleotides are TGTGCCAGCTCATTGGGGACTAGCGCCTACAATGAGCAGTTCTTC. The encoded protein is CASSLGTSAYNEQFF.

The V and J genes are TRBV5-4 and TRBJ2-7, with 7 bases fitting TRBD1. The CDR3 spans 15 residues. CDR1 is SGHNT, CDR2 YYREEE, per germline (reference sequence). V was pared by 4 bases and J by 3 bases, with 10 bases of the junction left unmatched. The CDR3 nucleotides read TGTGCCAGCAGCGCCCCGGGACAGATAGTCTACGAGCAGTACTTC. This sequence encodes CASSAPGQIVYEQYF.

The chain links TRBV6-5 to TRBJ2-1, with 7 bases aligning to TRBD1. Trimming at V came to 6 bases and at J to 5 bases, leaving 10 bases not matched to a gene. The germline V gene has CDR1 MNHEY and CDR2 SVGAGI. The length of the CDR3 is 15 residues. In DNA form, the CDR3 reads TGTGCCAGCAGCCTGACAGGGAAAGCGGACAATGAGCAGTTCTTC. The encoded protein is CASSLTGKADNEQFF.

The J gene is TRBJ2-5, the V gene TRBV2, with TRBD1 matching 12 bases. From germline, CDR1 is SNHLY and CDR2 FYNNEI. After removal of 6 bases from V and 4 bases from J, the junction contained 3 bases not matched to a gene. The CDR3 is made up of 14 amino acids. The CDR3 spells CASSGTGGAETQYF. In nucleotides, the CDR3 is TGTGCCAGCAGCGGGACAGGGGGCGCAGAGACCCAGTACTTC.

This sequence joins TRBV20-1 and TRBJ2-3, with D possibly being TRBD2 (6 bases). V was trimmed by 6 bases and J by 6 bases, leaving 10 bases between them. CDR3 length: 11 amino acids. Germline loops: CDR1 DFQATT, CDR2 SNEGSKA (reference sequence). The CDR3 nucleotides are TGCAGTGCCCACCGGGGGGATACGCAGTATTTT. It encodes CSAHRGDTQYF.

The sample holds one count of this clone. The CDR3 is CASSQEGSGGQRYSPLHF. The DNA of the CDR3 is TGCGCCAGCAGCCAAGAGGGTTCGGGGGGGCAGCGGTATTCACCCCTCCACTTT. The chain carries TRBV4-1 and TRBJ1-6; a weak D match, TRBD1 (6 bases). The germline V gene has CDR1 MGHRA and CDR2 YSYEKL. V lost 0 bases and J 8 bases, leaving 20 bases between the germline ends. CDR3 length equals 18 residues.

This clone was picked up one time. The chain recombines TRBV6-5 with TRBJ1-4, with 8 nucleotides matching TRBD1. The germline gives CDR1 MNHEY, CDR2 SVGAGI. V dropped 6 bases and J dropped 8; count of bases not matched to a gene: 8. The CDR3 is 14 amino acids. The CDR3: CASSRTTGAEKLFF. The CDR3 DNA is TGTGCCAGCAGCCGAACGACAGGGGCGGAAAAACTGTTTTTT.

V is TRBV10-3 and J is TRBJ2-5, with D maybe TRBD1 (6 bases). This CDR3 region has 13 residues. Germline CDR1 is ENHRY and CDR2 is SYGVKD. V lost 5 bases and J lost 3, with 10 bases in between. The CDR3 DNA reads as TGTGCCATCAGTTACAGGGAAAAAGAGACCCAGTACTTC. Its translation is CAISYREKETQYF.

The V call is TRBV10-3, the J call TRBJ2-3; D unclear. Germline lookup yields CDR1 ENHRY and CDR2 SYGVKD. The CDR3 has 15 residues. V shed 6 bases and J shed 1 base, with 14 bases lying between them. The DNA of the CDR3 is TGTGCCATCAGCCGATTAGAAGAGGGCACAGATACGCAGTATTTT. It specifies CAISRLEEGTDTQYF.

To note about this clone: A junction boundary mismatches the germline segment, possibly from a read error. J is TRBJ1-5 and V is TRBV19, with D possibly TRBD1 on 5 matching bases. The CDR3 runs 12 residues. CDR1 is LNHDA, CDR2 SQIVND, per germline (reference sequence). The CDR3 bases are TGTGCCTGTAGTGATCAGGGAAAGCCCCAGCATTTT. It is translated as CACSDQGKPQHF. Combining the CDR3 with reference TRBV19 and TRBJ1-5 gives the whole variable domain DGGITQSPKYLFRKEGQNVTLSCEQNLNHDAMYWYRQDPGQGLRLIYYSQIVNDFQKGDIAEGYSVSREKKESFPLTVTSAQKNPTAFYLCACSDQGKPQHFGDGTRLSIL.

The chain links TRBV7-9 to TRBJ2-3, with TRBD2 identical over 10 bases. Trimming took 5 bases from V and 1 from J; bases not matched to a gene: 9. Per germline, CDR1 SEHNR and CDR2 FQNEAQ (reference sequence). This CDR3 contains 17 residues. CDR3 protein: CASSTMWTSGRTDTQYF. The CDR3 coding sequence is TGTGCCAGCAGCACAATGTGGACTAGCGGACGCACAGATACGCAGTATTTT.

The DNA of the CDR3 is TGTGCCAGCAGCGCCCCAGCGAGGGGGACCTACGAGCAGTACTTC. It encodes CASSAPARGTYEQYF. The genes are TRBV28 and TRBJ2-7; maybe TRBD1 (6 bases). There are 15 residues in the CDR3. With 6 bases removed from V and 2 bases from J, the gap between germline ends came to 17 bases. The germline V gene encodes CDR1 MDHEN and CDR2 SYDVKM.

This clone is a singleton in its sample. The J gene is TRBJ2-5, the V gene TRBV5-6, with a possible D match to TRBD2 (5 bases). The germline V gene has CDR1 SGHDT and CDR2 YYEEEE. This CDR3 is built from 14 residues. V was trimmed by 3 bases and J by 3 bases, leaving 12 bases between them. Here the CDR3 reads CASSSSDLEETQYF. For the CDR3, the DNA is TGTGCCAGCAGCTCCTCGGACTTGGAAGAGACCCAGTACTTC.

The chain is built from TRBV7-2 and TRBJ2-3; 9 positions agree with TRBD2. Germline V gives CDR1 SGHTA, CDR2 FQGNSA. V gave up 3 bases and J gave up 7 bases; unmatched junction bases: 5. The CDR3 extends over 14 amino acids. In nucleotides, the CDR3 is TGTGCCAGCAGCTTCAGCGGGAGGAGGTATACGCAGTATTTT. It yields the protein CASSFSGRRYTQYF.